This TCR beta chain was sequenced in a study of post-analysis software for immune sequencing data. Turning to the study itself: Multiple sclerosis in the patients followed relapsing-remitting, secondary progressive and progressive-relapsing courses. Study-wide results and caveats: A significant reduction in normalized Chao1 diversity was observed in multiple sclerosis patients versus controls. Samples prepared in the same batch strongly co-clustered by F measure.

Incorporated into the TCR beta cDNA libraries were unique molecular identifiers, which served to reduce PCR and sequencing biases. A population of 1 to 10 million T cells gave rise to roughly 0.5 million cDNA molecules. TCRdb reanalysed the PCR reads using MiXCR and keeps one entry per CDR3 protein. The sample has roughly 800,000 distinct CDR3 sequences; roughly 27% are singletons. This clonotype was counted at least ten times. What it recognizes is unknown. The source of this sequence is a girl under 18 with multiple sclerosis. Material for sequencing was blood.

CDR3 loop: CASSFRTWEIGDYGYTF. In DNA form, the CDR3 reads TGTGCCAGCAGTTTCCGAACCTGGGAGATCGGGGACTATGGCTACACCTTC. This rearrangement joins TRBV12-3 or TRBV12-4 to TRBJ1-2; unclear D gene. Between the trimmed V and J ends, which lost 3 bases and 3 bases, there was a span of 20 bases. This CDR3 is built from 17 residues.